This T cell receptor (beta chain) emerged from a study of radiation and T cells in renal cell carcinoma (dated by TCRdb to about 2020). Regarding the study in general: Samples were obtained from a clinical trial, in which 15 Gy stereotactic body radiation therapy was delivered to primary renal cell carcinomas and nephrectomy was performed 4 weeks later. In total, almost 55 samples, comprising roughly 25 tumors and around 27 peripheral blood samples, were subjected to TCR beta sequencing. In the 55 or so samples combined, 4,016,671 unique CDR3 nucleotide sequences were found, encoding about 3 million unique CDR3 amino acid sequences. The study at large found these results: Because no pretreatment tumor biopsies were available, whether clonotypes were present in the tumor at baseline could not be determined. Blood repertoire dynamics were not followed beyond 4 weeks after treatment. With a single-armed trial design, the study had no way to address how radiation dose or scheduling affects the TCR repertoire. In blood, the top tumor clonotypes increased from baseline to 2 weeks after radiation and then shrank by 4 weeks, which suggests a temporary expansion of tumor-resident clones.

Per the publication, the time point label means: baseline pretreatment blood. The sample's treatment or condition label is to be understood as: 15 Gy SBRT to primary tumor, nephrectomy 4 weeks later. To follow tumor-enriched clonotypes, serial peripheral blood was collected from radiation-treated patients at baseline and at 2 weeks and 4 weeks after SBRT. Every patient had renal cell carcinoma of clear cell pathology. Genomic DNA for TCR sequencing was prepared using the QIAamp DNA Blood Mini Kit (Qiagen). Samples were included in the analyses only if all quality control checks were passed. TCR beta libraries were generated from genomic DNA with the immunoSEQ kit, following the manufacturer's recommendations. For library preparation, a first multiplex PCR was performed with proprietary primers, followed by a second PCR in which unique barcodes were added, and bead cleanups were performed after each round. Each sample batch included a kit-provided positive control reaction and a negative control reaction. The final libraries were assessed on an Agilent 4200 TapeStation D1000 ScreenTape, pooled by volume, and quantified by qPCR. An Illumina NextSeq500 fitted with a MidOutput 150-cycle cartridge performed the sequencing, running 156 Read1 cycles and 15 Index1 cycles with the kit's custom primers. The pooled library was loaded at roughly 0.92 pM with a 20% PhiX control spike-in. The study's processing was this. Vendor-processed data were analyzed in R, and a clonotype was defined as all T cells sharing the same CDR3 nucleotide sequence. In the clone abundance analyses, frequencies in each sample were normalized to that sample's 10,000 most abundant clones. Public T cell clones, which averaged fewer than five per sample, were removed prior to analysis. Tumor-enriched and baseline blood-enriched clonotypes were defined by at least a 32-fold difference in abundance between compartments. A beta-binomial differential abundance model was applied to find clonotypes that expanded or contracted between blood time points. Similarity between tumor and blood repertoires was quantified using the Baroni-Urbani and Buser coefficient, and groups were compared with two-tailed Wilcoxon tests in R. Imported from immuneACCESS, the table was reduced by TCRdb to in-frame sequences with V and J called. These copies leave out some clones; in studies compared against another copy, an unresolved V gene accounts for under half, and the cause of the remainder is not known. V and J calls and clone size come straight from that table; D and trimming were deduced from the DNA. The sample has 100,000 to 150,000 clones on record, approximately 82% of them singletons. The ten largest make up about 3% of the sample.

The CDR3 runs 14 residues from the cysteine to the phenylalanine. Only CDR3 DNA is held: 42 bases, read in frame from base 1. V is reduced by 2 bases and J by 4 bases, leaving a spacing of 10 bases between them. In the germline V gene, CDR1 corresponds to SGHTA and CDR2 to FQGNSA. Concerning this clone itself: Which antigen it targets is not known. No qualities accompany the bases; no much larger clone lies one base away.

The V and J genes are TRBV7-2 and TRBJ2-3, with the D gene too uncertain to name. The receptor was isolated from an older woman with renal cell carcinoma. The sample was blood, taken from a patient whose treatment included radiotherapy and nephrectomy. The bases are TGTGCCAGCAGCTTAATCGGAAATGCAGATACGCAGTATTTT. Translated, this gives CASSLIGNADTQYF.